This T cell receptor (beta chain) was observed in a study of PD-1 blockade in mismatch repair-deficient tumors (dated by TCRdb to 2016 to 2017). Regarding the complete study: Between late 2013 and 2016, the trial enrolled approximately 86 consecutive patients with eleven to twelve types of mismatch repair-deficient cancer, all of whom had received prior treatment and were progressing. Tumor-associated T cell clones were tracked in the peripheral blood of patients responding to PD-1 blockade by deep sequencing of TCR CDR3 regions. Results the study describes overall, beyond this receptor: After pembrolizumab, tumor-resident clones, which were often undetectable in blood before treatment, expanded rapidly and then contracted, generally ahead of radiologic responses.

Mismatch repair deficiency was established in every enrolled patient by polymerase chain reaction or immunohistochemistry. TCR sequencing was performed for a few patients who responded to pembrolizumab therapy. Pembrolizumab PD-1 blockade was prospectively tested in advanced mismatch repair-deficient cancers, regardless of tissue of origin, in the phase II trial. Peripheral blood T cell samples were collected serially, before PD-1 blockade began and at several time points afterward. Blood sampling times were reported as weeks after the first pembrolizumab dose. The library was generated by the immunoSEQ multiplex PCR assay. What TCRdb holds here is the immuneACCESS table cut down to in-frame rearrangements. Part of the clones is not present; checked against another copy, under half of the missing clones reflect an unresolved V gene, and the others are unexplained. This sample comprises tens of thousands of clones, 80% to 90% of them detected only once. The ten largest account for less than 6.5% of the sample.

The CDR3 covers 15 residues, taking in both the cysteine and the phenylalanine. Solely the CDR3 DNA is kept, with 45 bases framed from the first base. The germline V gene (reference sequence) specifies LNHDA as CDR1 and SQIVND as CDR2. Germline trimming: 1 base from V, 4 bases from J; junction bases outside gene matches: 4. Comment on this clone: Its antigen is unknown. Per-nucleotide qualities are absent, and no much larger clonotype sits a single base away.

The sequence is built from TRBV19 and TRBJ1-1; 9 junctional bases match TRBD1. The TCR originated in an adult with mismatch repair-deficient cancer. The sample here was peripheral blood, taken 44 weeks after starting pembrolizumab. The bases are TGTGCCAGTAGTATAGGGGACAGGGTCGTCACTGAAGCTTTCTTT. This yields the protein CASSIGDRVVTEAFF.